This entry describes one T cell receptor beta chain. This clonotype was detected only a few times. Its specific antigen is unknown. Base quality data are lacking; no much larger clone is found one base away. This sample's time point label indicates: newly diagnosed GD, antithyroid drugs for less than 3 months. For both TCR sequencing and RNA sequencing, RNA was extracted from PBMCs in TRIzol. The diagnosis of Graves' disease was made according to American Thyroid Association guidelines. Recruitment of patients was carried out at an endocrinology department in Xi'an, China. From each patient, approximately 10 milliliters of peripheral blood was collected into an EDTA anticoagulant tube. Ficoll Paque Plus density gradient separation was used to isolate PBMCs, and no additional T cell sorting was done. RNA quality was checked with an Agilent 2100 Bioanalyzer and agarose gel, and concentration with a NanoDrop 2000.

The CDR3 starts with the cysteine, ends with the phenylalanine, and has 16 residues. Only the CDR3 region is kept as DNA, spanning 48 bases read in frame from base 1. V is reduced by 2 bases and J by 3 bases, leaving a spacing of 14 bases between them. Sequences SNHLY (CDR1) and FYNNEI (CDR2) are obtained from the germline V gene. The library was obtained by multiplex PCR. TCRdb shows the sequencer as Illumina HiSeq 4000. CDR3 regions were amplified by Arm-PCR with iRepertoire HTBI primers to construct TCR beta libraries. PCR products were gel purified before sequencing. The study's processing was this. Gene usage analysis of CDR3 amino acid clonotypes relied on the 62 TRBV and about 15 TRBJ segments identified across samples. COPE and FqMerger were used to merge the filtered high-quality paired reads into contigs. BLAST was used to align contigs to IMGT TRBV, TRBD and TRBJ reference genes, with CDR3 defined following IMGT. Any clonotype with a frequency above 0.1% was counted as a highly expanded clone. Shannon entropy served as the measure of repertoire diversity, while the Gini coefficient captured V-J evenness. A clonotype found in more than one individual was treated as public. TCRdb reran the public reads through fastp at Q25 and MiXCR, keeping productive beta chains. Every CDR3 protein is listed once, alongside the most common genes and DNA of its rows. The V and J calls were determined by TCRdb, not by the authors. This sample gives around 450,000 distinct CDR3 sequences in total; 15% to 20% of them show up just once. The ten largest clones add up to more than 10% of the sample.

This sample is drawn from a study of regulatory T cells in long-lasting Graves disease (TCRdb year 2021). About the investigation overall: Antithyroid drugs had been taken for less than 3 months by newly diagnosed Graves' disease patients. This study used TCR sequencing and RNA sequencing of peripheral blood to compare persistent Graves' disease patients against newly diagnosed Graves' disease patients. The study was conducted in China and was registered as a clinical trial. A total of 33 samples were covered by TCR sequencing, comprising approximately 13 persistent and approximately 20 newly diagnosed Graves' disease patients.

Results the study describes overall, beyond this receptor: Persistent disease showed preferential use of TRBV28, TRBJ1-2 and TRBJ2-5, whereas newly diagnosed disease favored TRBV20-1 and TRBJ2-1. Persistent Graves' disease patients showed lower TCR Shannon entropy and fewer highly expanded clones than newly diagnosed patients, suggesting clonal expansion. The authors noted that the small sample size was a limitation that may lower accuracy. Sequencing and analysis were restricted to the TCR beta chain. Persistent patients shared more public clonotypes among themselves (around 3,000) than newly diagnosed patients did (roughly 920). Because the primary lesion, thyroid tissue, could not be accessed, the study looked at peripheral blood alone.

The same data also contributed to another study, on T cells in Graves' hyperthyroidism and ophthalmopathy. The second paper states: A patient counted as having stable Graves' hyperthyroidism if no progression to ophthalmopathy occurred over 18 months of follow-up. Hyperthyroidism patients were aged 18 to 65 years and newly diagnosed, with disease duration of less than 2 months. Any patient with an uncontrolled infection, another autoimmune disease, pregnancy or lactation was excluded. Diagnoses relied on clinical symptoms, serum thyroxine and TRAb, thyroid ultrasound and orbital computed tomography. A first-round RT-PCR of the TCR CDR3 used the HTBI primer set with the Qiagen OneStep RT-PCR kit. Most expanded thyroid clonotypes (frequency above 0.001) were also detected in blood, a finding suggesting that blood repertoires may reflect thyroid immune responses. Ophthalmopathy was separated from stable hyperthyroidism by a 13 V-J signature model, with approximately 86% sensitivity and 81% to 82% specificity obtained in cross-validation and 80%/75% obtained in testing. In validation, the model predicted progression to ophthalmopathy with approximately 70% sensitivity and approximately 74% specificity, a median of about 6 months before onset. To identify distinguishing TCR V-J signatures, a discovery cohort of around 100 patients was used, comprising some 45 with Graves' ophthalmopathy and approximately 57 with stable Graves' hyperthyroidism. Whether ophthalmopathy could be predicted prospectively was tested in an independent validation cohort made up of 18 to 20 hyperthyroidism patients plus 17 patients who later progressed to ophthalmopathy. The 75 to 100 discovery patients were divided at random into training and test sets in a 7:3 ratio. Thyroid tissue and blood T-cell repertoires from about six Graves' hyperthyroidism patients were also compared in the study. After sampling, hyperthyroidism patients received methimazole starting at 30 mg daily, and ophthalmopathy patients received high-dose intravenous methylprednisolone. Libraries were constructed in a second round of multiplex PCR, after which size selection and purification were performed. Sequencing of the libraries was done on an Illumina HiSeq2000 using paired-end 100 bp reads. SOAPnuke was used to process the raw data, removing reads that contained adapters or uncalled bases, had a mean Phred below 15, or lacked an exact match to the constant primer or identifier. COPE v1.2.5 was used to merge high-quality paired reads, and clonotypes were defined as unique nucleotide sequences. MiTCR v1.1 was used to align clonotypes to the IMGT TRBV, TRBD and TRBJ reference segments. The analysis included only V-J combinations with a frequency above 0.0001, which together covered around 99% of the repertoires. A TCS score was defined as the ratio of F50 (clonal expansion) to E x V (chaos), with BLOSUM62-based TCRdist applied between CDR3 peptides within each V-J. Welch's t-statistics and random forest reduced 500 to 550 V-J features to 10 to 15, which were used in a naive Bayes classifier (R e1071). No statistical method was used to set the sample size in advance, and investigators knew the group allocation. The paper describes TCR Vbeta CDR3 sequencing of 140 or so peripheral blood samples, made up of some 42 ophthalmopathy patients, approximately 76 hyperthyroidism patients and about 17 progressor patients.

This material consisted of peripheral blood mononuclear cells (PBMCs), taken at new diagnosis, from a patient treated with antithyroid drugs. This sequence uses TRBV2 and TRBJ2-4; the D segment could be TRBD1, given 5 matching bases. This TCR was sampled from a man aged 35 to 55 with Graves disease. Donor details come from another sample of the same person, matched by shared clones. The CDR3 corresponds to CASSEPQGRDKNIQYF. The DNA is TGTGCCAGCAGTGAACCCCAGGGCCGTGACAAAAACATTCAGTACTTC.